This T cell receptor beta chain comes out of a study of early T cells in non-severe SARS-CoV-2 infection. Looking at the study overall: Bulk RNA from unsorted whole blood was sequenced; chains were unpaired.

Study-wide results and limits: Sequences matched to VDJdb favored anti-spike CD8 responses, while private and CD4 specificities were missed.

Germline V gene sequence: CDR1 MNHEY, CDR2 SVGAGI. This CDR3 has 16 amino acids. Trimming removed 6 bases from V and 7 bases from J, with 24 bases in between. Unique molecular identifiers were affixed to single, distinct cDNA molecules. TCRdb re-analysed the 5' RACE reads in MiXCR, keeping a single row per CDR3 protein. The sample carries about 36,000 distinct CDR3 sequences, less than 7.5% recorded once. The table lists this clonotype with a few counts. What it recognizes is unknown. The rearrangement uses TRBV6-5 and TRBJ1-2, with a weak D call TRBD1 (6 bases). The source was whole blood, collected at baseline. This receptor was taken from an adult who was a healthcare worker with PCR-confirmed SARS-CoV-2 infection or an uninfected control (not recorded which). CDR3 in amino acids: CASSPLAGEFVRGYTF. The CDR3 coding sequence is TGTGCCAGCAGCCCTCTGGCAGGGGAGTTTGTTCGTGGCTACACCTTC.